This TCR beta chain was profiled in a study of control samples from healthy donors and cancer patients. The CDR3 consists of 16 residues. V dropped 6 bases and J dropped 0 bases, with 12 bases sitting between them. Looked up from germline, CDR1 is SNHLY and CDR2 is FYNNEI. Sequencing was performed with immunoSEQ multiplex PCR; in TCRdb, only in-frame clones are kept and a portion is missing. In the table there are about 110,000 clones, 82% of which are singletons. The source material was blood. This chain uses TRBV2 with TRBJ2-6; unclear D gene. The clonotype originates from a man younger than 30 in good health. The DNA for the CDR3 is TGTGCCAGCAGGAACGGACGGTTCTCTGGGGCCAACGTCCTGACTTTC. It translates to CASRNGRFSGANVLTF.